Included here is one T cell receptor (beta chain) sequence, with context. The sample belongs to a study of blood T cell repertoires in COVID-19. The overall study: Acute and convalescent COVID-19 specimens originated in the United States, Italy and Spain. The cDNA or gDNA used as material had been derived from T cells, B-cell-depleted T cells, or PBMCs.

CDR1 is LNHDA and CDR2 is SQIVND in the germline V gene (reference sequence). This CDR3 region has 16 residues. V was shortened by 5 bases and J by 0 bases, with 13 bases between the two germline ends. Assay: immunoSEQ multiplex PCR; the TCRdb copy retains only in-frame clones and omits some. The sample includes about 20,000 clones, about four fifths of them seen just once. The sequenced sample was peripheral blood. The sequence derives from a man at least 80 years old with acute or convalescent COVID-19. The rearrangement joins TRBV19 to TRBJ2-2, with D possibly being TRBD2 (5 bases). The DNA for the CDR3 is TGTGCCAGTAGTGCGGTAGCGACCTCGAACACCGGGGAGCTGTTTTTT. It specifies CASSAVATSNTGELFF.